Shown below are 16 T cell receptor beta chains from a single sample sequenced in a study of cytomegalovirus exposure and HLA in healthy donors. Only in-frame clones appear in the TCRdb table, and some are missing; sequencing was by immunoSEQ multiplex PCR. The sample carries 100,000 to 150,000 clones, approximately 94% recorded once. Sequenced sample: PBMCs. The receptor set was obtained from a man younger than 35 in good health and CMV-seronegative.

The V gene is TRBV6-4, the J gene TRBJ1-5; no definite D call. Trimming cost V 6 bases and J 1 base, with 7 bases left between them. The CDR3 loop spans 13 amino acids. Germline V CDR1 and CDR2: MRHNA, SNTAGT. The CDR3 DNA follows: TGTGCCAGCAGCCAGGAAAGCAATCAGCCCCAGCATTTT. It yields the protein CASSQESNQPQHF.

The V gene is TRBV7-9, the J gene TRBJ2-7, with a possible D match to TRBD2 (6 bases). The CDR3 sequence is 14 residues long. Trimming took off 5 bases at V and 0 bases at J, with 11 bases between the two ends. Germline values: CDR1 SEHNR, CDR2 FQNEAQ (reference sequence). The CDR3 region is CASSRDSYSYEQYF. The CDR3 region has the DNA TGTGCCAGCAGCCGGGACTCCTACTCCTACGAGCAGTACTTC. Based on the CDR3 plus reference TRBV7-9 and TRBJ2-7, the full variable domain is DTGVSQNPRHKITKRGQNVTFRCDPISEHNRLYWYRQTLGQGPEFLTYFQNEAQLEKSRLLSDRFSAERPKGSFSTLEIQRTEQGDSAMYLCASSRDSYSYEQYFGPGTRLTVT.

V and J are TRBV14 and TRBJ1-1, with unresolved D. The germline V gene has CDR1 SGHDN and CDR2 FVKESK. The CDR3 has 15 residues. The V and J ends lost 2 bases and 1 base respectively, with 11 bases between them. In nucleotides, the CDR3 is TGTGCCAGCAGCCAACCCCCGAGGAGGAACACTGAAGCTTTCTTT. Translated, it gives CASSQPPRRNTEAFF. The full variable domain, its missing parts supplied by reference TRBV14 and TRBJ1-1, is EAGVTQFPSHSVIEKGQTVTLRCDPISGHDNLYWYRRVMGKEIKFLLHFVKESKQDESGMPNNRFLAERTGGTYSTLKVQPAELEDSGVYFCASSQPPRRNTEAFFGQGTRLTVV.

V and J are TRBV27 and TRBJ2-7, with 11 bases that match TRBD2. This CDR3 is built from 15 residues. After removal of 5 bases from V and 7 bases from J, the junction contained 10 bases not matched to a gene. The germline gives CDR1 MNHEY, CDR2 SMNVEV (reference sequence). The CDR3 loop reads CASSTQLAGVGEQYF. The CDR3 region has the DNA TGTGCCAGCAGTACTCAACTAGCGGGAGTGGGGGAGCAGTACTTC.

This chain links TRBV27 with TRBJ1-5, with D possibly TRBD1 on 6 matching bases. V lost 5 bases to trimming and J lost 0 bases, with 20 bases between them. The CDR3 is 18 residues long. Germline loops: CDR1 MNHEY, CDR2 SMNVEV (reference sequence). CDR3 DNA: TGTGCCAGCAGTCCGGTTTGGGACACCGAGCTTAGCAATCAGCCCCAGCATTTT. This codes for CASSPVWDTELSNQPQHF.

The chain recombines TRBV4-3 with TRBJ2-1; D is unclear. The CDR3 is made up of 13 amino acids. V was trimmed by 0 bases and J by 5 bases, leaving 5 bases between them. In germline, CDR1 is LGHNA, CDR2 YSLEER. CDR3 region: CASSQDTDNEQFF. For the CDR3, the DNA is TGCGCCAGCAGCCAAGATACAGACAATGAGCAGTTCTTC.

The chain is built from TRBV4-3 and TRBJ2-4; weak D call: TRBD1 (5 bases). V was trimmed by 0 bases and J by 5 bases, leaving 17 bases between them. There are 17 residues in the CDR3. CDR1 is LGHNA and CDR2 is YSLEER in the germline V gene. CDR3 sequence (DNA): TGCGCCAGCAGCCAAGAGGCGGCAGGGTTTGGGGAAAACATTCAGTACTTC. Translation: CASSQEAAGFGENIQYF.

The chain employs TRBV27 and TRBJ2-7; D uncertain. The CDR3 consists of 13 residues. Germline V gives CDR1 MNHEY, CDR2 SMNVEV (reference sequence). With 4 bases removed from V and 2 bases from J, the gap between germline ends came to 9 bases. The CDR3 sequence: CASSWASAYEQYF. CDR3 in DNA: TGTGCCAGCAGTTGGGCTTCCGCCTACGAGCAGTACTTC.

The chain joins TRBV7-2 to TRBJ1-2; D uncertain. This CDR3 region has 13 residues. The ends were cut back, 5 bases at V and 6 bases at J, with 13 bases in the middle. CDR1 is SGHTA and CDR2 is FQGNSA in the germline V gene. The CDR3 region has the DNA TGTGCCAGCAGCCTGACAAGTTCAAATGGCTACACCTTC. This translates into CASSLTSSNGYTF.

The rearrangement uses TRBV18 and TRBJ1-2; 10 bases are a match to TRBD1. Germline CDR1 and CDR2: KGHSH and LQKENI. CDR3 length: 14 amino acids. The junction had 2 bases not matched to a gene; V was cut back by 3 bases and J by 4 bases. The CDR3 DNA sequence: TGTGCCAGCTCACCTGGACAGGGGGGCTATGGCTACACCTTC. This gives the protein CASSPGQGGYGYTF.

The J gene is TRBJ2-3, the V gene TRBV9; the match to TRBD2 covers 8 bases. Per germline, CDR1 SGDLS and CDR2 YYNGEE. This CDR3 region has 19 residues. J lost 5 bases, V lost 3 bases, and 20 bases had no gene match. CDR3 nucleotide sequence: TGTGCCAGCAGCGCACAACAAACTAGCGGCCCACGAGTGGTAGATACGCAGTATTTT. Amino acid sequence: CASSAQQTSGPRVVDTQYF.

The V and J genes are TRBV7-9 and TRBJ1-5; D remains unclear. Germline V lookup: CDR1 SEHNR, CDR2 FQNEAQ (reference sequence). With 0 bases removed from V and 5 bases from J, the gap between germline ends came to 8 bases. This CDR3 region has 14 residues. The CDR3, as DNA: TGTGCCAGCAGCTTAGCAGGAGACTATCAGCCCCAGCATTTT. The encoded protein is CASSLAGDYQPQHF. Combining the CDR3 with reference TRBV7-9 and TRBJ1-5 gives the whole variable domain DTGVSQNPRHKITKRGQNVTFRCDPISEHNRLYWYRQTLGQGPEFLTYFQNEAQLEKSRLLSDRFSAERPKGSFSTLEIQRTEQGDSAMYLCASSLAGDYQPQHFGDGTRLSIL.

This rearrangement joins TRBV27 to TRBJ1-1, with TRBD1 matching 8 bases. The V and J ends lost 5 bases and 1 base, in that order; junction bases with no gene match: 6. Germline V gives CDR1 MNHEY, CDR2 SMNVEV (reference sequence). This CDR3 has 15 residues. The CDR3 loop is CASSARQGKNTEAFF. The DNA for the CDR3 is TGTGCCAGCAGTGCCAGACAGGGGAAGAACACTGAAGCTTTCTTT.

This clone turned up a few times. The chain has TRBV29-1 and TRBJ1-1, with a weak D call TRBD1 (6 bases). The CDR3 extends over 11 amino acids. CDR1 SQVTM and CDR2 ANQGSEA come from the germline V gene. Trimming took 5 bases from V and 7 from J, leaving 11 bases between them. The CDR3 sequence is CSVRTAVEAFF. The CDR3, as DNA: TGCAGCGTTCGGACAGCAGTTGAAGCTTTCTTT.

This rearrangement joins TRBV4-3 to TRBJ2-5; TRBD1 is a possible D gene (6 bases). Trimming removed 1 base at V and 3 bases at J, with 15 bases between. CDR1 and CDR2 (germline): LGHNA, YSLEER. The CDR3 extends over 16 amino acids. CDR3 nucleotide sequence: TGCGCCAGCAGCCAAGGGCTCCGACAGGCCAAAGAGACCCAGTACTTC. Its protein product is CASSQGLRQAKETQYF.

V gene TRBV6-5 combines with J gene TRBJ2-7; maybe TRBD1 (5 bases). This CDR3 spans 15 amino acids. The V gene lost 6 bases and the J gene lost 0 bases, with 15 bases spanning the gap. Germline CDR1 is MNHEY and CDR2 is SVGAGI. The CDR3 is CASSLTVNPSYEQYF. CDR3 DNA: TGTGCCAGCAGCCTGACAGTAAACCCCTCCTACGAGCAGTACTTC.